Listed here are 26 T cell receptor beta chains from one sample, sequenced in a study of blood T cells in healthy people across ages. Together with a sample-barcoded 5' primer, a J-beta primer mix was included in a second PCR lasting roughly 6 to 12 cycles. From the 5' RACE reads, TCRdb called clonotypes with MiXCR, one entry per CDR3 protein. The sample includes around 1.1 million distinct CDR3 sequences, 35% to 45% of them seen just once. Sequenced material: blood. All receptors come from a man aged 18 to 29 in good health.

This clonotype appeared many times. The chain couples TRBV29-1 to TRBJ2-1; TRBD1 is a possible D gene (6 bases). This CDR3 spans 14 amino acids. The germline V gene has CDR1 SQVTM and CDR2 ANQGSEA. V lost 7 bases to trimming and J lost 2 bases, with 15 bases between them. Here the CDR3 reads CSATEDRAYNEQFF. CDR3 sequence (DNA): TGCAGCGCCACCGAGGACAGAGCCTACAATGAGCAGTTCTTC.

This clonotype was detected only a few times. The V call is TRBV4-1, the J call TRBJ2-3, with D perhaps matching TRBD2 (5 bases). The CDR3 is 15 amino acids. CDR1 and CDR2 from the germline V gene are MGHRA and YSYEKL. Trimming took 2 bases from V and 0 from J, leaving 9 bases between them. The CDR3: CASSQQAASTDTQYF. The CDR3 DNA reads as TGCGCCAGCAGCCAACAAGCGGCTAGCACAGATACGCAGTATTTT.

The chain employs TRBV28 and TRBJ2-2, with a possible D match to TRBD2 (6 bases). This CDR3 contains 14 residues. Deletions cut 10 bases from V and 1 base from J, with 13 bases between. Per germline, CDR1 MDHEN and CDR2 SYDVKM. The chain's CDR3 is CATRGWGNTGELFF. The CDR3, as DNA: TGTGCCACCCGGGGGTGGGGGAACACCGGGGAGCTGTTTTTT.

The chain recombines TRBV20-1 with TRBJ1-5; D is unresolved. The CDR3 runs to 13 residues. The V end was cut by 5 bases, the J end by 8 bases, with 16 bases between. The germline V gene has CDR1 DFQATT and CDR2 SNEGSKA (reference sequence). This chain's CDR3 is CSAGWTYWEPQHF. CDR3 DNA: TGCAGTGCTGGTTGGACTTATTGGGAGCCCCAGCATTTT.

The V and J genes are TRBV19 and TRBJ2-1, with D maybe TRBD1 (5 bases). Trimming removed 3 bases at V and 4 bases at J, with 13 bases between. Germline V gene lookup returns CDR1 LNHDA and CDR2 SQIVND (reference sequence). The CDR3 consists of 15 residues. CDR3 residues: CASSIQDTVYNEQFF. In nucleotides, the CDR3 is TGTGCCAGTAGTATTCAGGACACCGTTTACAATGAGCAGTTCTTC.

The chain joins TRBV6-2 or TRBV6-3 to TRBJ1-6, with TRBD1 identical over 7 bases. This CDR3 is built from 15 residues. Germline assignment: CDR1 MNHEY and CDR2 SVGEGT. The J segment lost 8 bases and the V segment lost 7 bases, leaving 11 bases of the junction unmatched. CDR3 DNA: TGTGCCAGCATCCCCGGGGGACAGAAGCATTCACCCCTCCACTTT. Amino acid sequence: CASIPGGQKHSPLHF.

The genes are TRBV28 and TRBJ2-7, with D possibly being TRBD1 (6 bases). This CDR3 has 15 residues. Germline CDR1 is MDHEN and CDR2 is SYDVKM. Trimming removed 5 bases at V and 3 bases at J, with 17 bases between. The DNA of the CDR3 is TGTGCCAGCAGTCCTCCCGGGACAAGGGGCTACGAGCAGTACTTC. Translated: CASSPPGTRGYEQYF. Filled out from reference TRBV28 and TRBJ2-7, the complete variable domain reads DVKVTQSSRYLVKRTGEKVFLECVQDMDHENMFWYRQDPGLGLRLIYFSYDVKMKEKGDIPEGYSVSREKKERFSLILESASTNQTSMYLCASSPPGTRGYEQYFGPGTRLTVT.

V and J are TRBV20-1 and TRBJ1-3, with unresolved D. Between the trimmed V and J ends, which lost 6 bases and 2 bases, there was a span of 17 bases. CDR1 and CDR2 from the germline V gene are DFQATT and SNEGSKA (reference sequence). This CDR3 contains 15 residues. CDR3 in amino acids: CSAPDLSTAGNTIYF. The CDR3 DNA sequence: TGCAGTGCCCCCGATTTGAGTACGGCTGGAAACACCATATATTTT.

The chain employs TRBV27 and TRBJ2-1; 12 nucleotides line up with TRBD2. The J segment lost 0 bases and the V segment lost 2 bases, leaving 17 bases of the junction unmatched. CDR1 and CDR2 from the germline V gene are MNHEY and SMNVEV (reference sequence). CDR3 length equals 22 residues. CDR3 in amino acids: CASSLGSALAGGLRSSYNEQFF. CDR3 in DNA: TGTGCCAGCAGTTTAGGCTCCGCACTAGCGGGGGGTCTCCGTAGCTCCTACAATGAGCAGTTCTTC.

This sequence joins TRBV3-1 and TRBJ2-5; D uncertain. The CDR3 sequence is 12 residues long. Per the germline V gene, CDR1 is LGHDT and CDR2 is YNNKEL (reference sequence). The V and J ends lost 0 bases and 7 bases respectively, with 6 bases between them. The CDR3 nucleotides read TGTGCCAGCAGCCAAGATCAACGGACCCAGTACTTC. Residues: CASSQDQRTQYF.

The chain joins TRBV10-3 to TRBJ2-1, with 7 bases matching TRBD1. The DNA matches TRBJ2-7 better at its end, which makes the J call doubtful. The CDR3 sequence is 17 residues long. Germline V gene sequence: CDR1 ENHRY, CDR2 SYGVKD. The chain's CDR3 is CAISPSQGDSSYNEQYF. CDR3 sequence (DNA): TGTGCCATCAGTCCCAGTCAGGGGGACAGCTCCTACAATGAGCAGTACTTC.

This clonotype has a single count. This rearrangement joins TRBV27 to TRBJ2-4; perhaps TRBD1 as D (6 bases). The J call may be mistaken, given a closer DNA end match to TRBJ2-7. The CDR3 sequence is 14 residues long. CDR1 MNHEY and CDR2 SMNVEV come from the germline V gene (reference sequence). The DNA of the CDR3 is TGTGCCAGCAGTTTTGGCAGGGGCAAGGGCGAGCAGTACTTC. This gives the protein CASSFGRGKGEQYF.

The CDR3 loop is CASRLTNSYNSPLHF. CDR3 coding DNA: TGCGCCAGCAGATTAACCAATTCCTATAATTCACCCCTCCACTTT. The V and J genes are TRBV5-1 and TRBJ1-6, with unresolved D. This CDR3 contains 15 residues. V lost 5 bases and J 1 base, leaving 10 bases between the germline ends. Germline CDR1 and CDR2: SGHRS and YFSETQ.

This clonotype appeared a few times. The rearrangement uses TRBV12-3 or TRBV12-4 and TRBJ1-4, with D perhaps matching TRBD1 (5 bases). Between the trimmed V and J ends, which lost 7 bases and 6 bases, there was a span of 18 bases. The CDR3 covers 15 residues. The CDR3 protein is CASIPTGTPDEKLFF. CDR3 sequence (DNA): TGTGCCAGCATCCCGACCGGGACGCCTGATGAAAAACTGTTTTTT.

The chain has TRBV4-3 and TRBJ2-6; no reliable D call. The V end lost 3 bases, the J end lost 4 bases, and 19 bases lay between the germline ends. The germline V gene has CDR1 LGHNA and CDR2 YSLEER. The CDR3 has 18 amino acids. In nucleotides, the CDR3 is TGCGCCAGCAGCCAGTCGGGTGGCAGTGCATCGGGGGCCAACGTCCTGACTTTC. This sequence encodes CASSQSGGSASGANVLTF.

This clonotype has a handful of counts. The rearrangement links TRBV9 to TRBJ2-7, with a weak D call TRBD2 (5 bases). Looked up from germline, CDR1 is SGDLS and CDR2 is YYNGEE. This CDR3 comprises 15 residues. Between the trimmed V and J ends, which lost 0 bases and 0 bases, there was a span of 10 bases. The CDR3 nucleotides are TGTGCCAGCAGCGTAGGGGGAGACACCTCCTACGAGCAGTACTTC. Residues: CASSVGGDTSYEQYF.

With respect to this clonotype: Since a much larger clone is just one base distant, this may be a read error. Written as DNA, the CDR3 is TGTGCCAGCGTGAACACTGAAGCTTTCTTT. This sequence encodes CASVNTEAFF. The rearrangement joins TRBV6-1 to TRBJ1-1, with no clear D. Deletions cut 8 bases from V and 0 bases from J, with 1 base between. Per the germline V gene, CDR1 is MNHNS and CDR2 is SASEGT. This CDR3 has 10 residues.

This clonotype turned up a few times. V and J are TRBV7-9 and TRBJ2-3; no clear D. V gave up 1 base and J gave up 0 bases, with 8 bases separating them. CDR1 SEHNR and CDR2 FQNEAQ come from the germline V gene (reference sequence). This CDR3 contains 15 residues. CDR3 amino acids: CASSLGEPSTDTQYF. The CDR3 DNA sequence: TGTGCCAGCAGCTTAGGGGAACCTAGCACAGATACGCAGTATTTT.

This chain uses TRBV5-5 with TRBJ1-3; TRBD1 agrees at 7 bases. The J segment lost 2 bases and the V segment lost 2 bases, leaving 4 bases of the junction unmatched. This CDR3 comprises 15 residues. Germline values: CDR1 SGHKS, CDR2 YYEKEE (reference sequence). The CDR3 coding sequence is TGTGCCAGCAGCTTTCGCGGGACAGCTGGAAACACCATATATTTT. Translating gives CASSFRGTAGNTIYF.

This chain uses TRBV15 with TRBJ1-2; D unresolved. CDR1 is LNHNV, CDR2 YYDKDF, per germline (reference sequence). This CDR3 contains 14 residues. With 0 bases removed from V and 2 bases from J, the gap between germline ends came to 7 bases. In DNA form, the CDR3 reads TGTGCCACCAGCAGAGATCTTATCAACTATGGCTACACCTTC. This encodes CATSRDLINYGYTF.

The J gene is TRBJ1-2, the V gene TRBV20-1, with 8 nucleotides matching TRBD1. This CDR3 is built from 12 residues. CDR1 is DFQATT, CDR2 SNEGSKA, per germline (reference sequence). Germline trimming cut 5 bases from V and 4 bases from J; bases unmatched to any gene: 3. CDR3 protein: CSAQDRAYGYTF. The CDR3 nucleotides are TGCAGTGCTCAGGACAGGGCCTATGGCTACACCTTC.

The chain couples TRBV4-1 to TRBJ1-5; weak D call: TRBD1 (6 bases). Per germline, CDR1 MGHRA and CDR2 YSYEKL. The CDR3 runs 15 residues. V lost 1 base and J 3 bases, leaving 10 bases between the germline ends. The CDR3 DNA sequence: TGCGCCAGCAGCCAAGTTAGGGACATCAATCAGCCCCAGCATTTT. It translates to CASSQVRDINQPQHF.

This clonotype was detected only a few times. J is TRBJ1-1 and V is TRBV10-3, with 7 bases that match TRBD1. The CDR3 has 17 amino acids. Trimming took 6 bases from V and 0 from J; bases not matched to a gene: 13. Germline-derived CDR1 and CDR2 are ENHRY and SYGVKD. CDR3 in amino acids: CAISEEGGERLNTEAFF. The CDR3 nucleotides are TGTGCCATCAGCGAGGAAGGGGGCGAGAGGTTGAACACTGAAGCTTTCTTT.

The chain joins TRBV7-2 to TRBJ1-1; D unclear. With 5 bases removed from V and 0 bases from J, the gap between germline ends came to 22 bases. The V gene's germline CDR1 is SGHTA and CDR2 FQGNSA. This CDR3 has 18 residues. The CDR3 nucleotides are TGTGCCAGCAGCGTTTGGACTGTAGCTATCCTCATGAACACTGAAGCTTTCTTT. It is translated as CASSVWTVAILMNTEAFF.

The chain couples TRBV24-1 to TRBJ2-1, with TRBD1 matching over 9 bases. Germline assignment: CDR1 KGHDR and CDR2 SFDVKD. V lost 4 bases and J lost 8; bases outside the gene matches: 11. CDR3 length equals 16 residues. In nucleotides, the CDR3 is TGTGCCACCAGTGACTCTGGGACAGGGAGGTATCATGAGCAGTTCTTC. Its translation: CATSDSGTGRYHEQFF.

The CDR3 bases are TGTGCCAGCAGTGGGTCCTGGACAGGGGGTCCCTACGAGCAGTACTTC. It yields the protein CASSGSWTGGPYEQYF. The gene calls are TRBV25-1 and TRBJ2-7; 10 positions agree with TRBD1. The CDR3 spans 16 residues. Trimming took 4 bases from V and 2 from J; bases not matched to a gene: 8. Germline V gene data show CDR1 as MGHDK and CDR2 as SYGVNS.